The next 5 T cell receptor beta chains were all read from a single sample in a study of long-term antiretroviral therapy in people with HIV. Assay version v3.0 of immunoSEQ was used, and it was run at survey level. The repertoire was sequenced with immunoSEQ multiplex PCR; TCRdb's copy has only in-frame clones and lacks some. The sample includes fewer than 40,000 clones, 80% to 90% of them seen just once. The sample was unsorted PBMCs, taken 1.2 years after starting antiretroviral therapy. The origin of the receptors is a woman in her fifties or sixties with HIV.

V and J are TRBV7-2 and TRBJ2-1; 8 nucleotides agree with TRBD1. The CDR3 is 13 amino acids. Germline trimming cut 5 bases from V and 6 bases from J; bases unmatched to any gene: 3. Germline CDR1 is SGHTA and CDR2 is FQGNSA. CDR3 nucleotide sequence: TGTGCCAGCAGCCTGGGACAGGCCAATGAGCAGTTCTTC. Its translation: CASSLGQANEQFF.

This clone showed up just once. The V call is TRBV19, the J call TRBJ1-2, with TRBD1 as a possible D gene (6 bases). Trimming took 3 bases from V and 8 from J, leaving 16 bases between them. The CDR3 is made up of 14 amino acids. Germline CDR1 reads LNHDA; CDR2 reads SQIVND (reference sequence). The CDR3 DNA follows: TGTGCCAGTAGTATTCGGAGGGGGGCAGGGGGCTACACCTTC. Translation gives CASSIRRGAGGYTF.

V and J are TRBV10-3 and TRBJ1-6; TRBD1 agrees at 10 bases. After removal of 4 bases from V and 10 bases from J, the junction contained 7 bases not matched to a gene. The CDR3 consists of 15 residues. Germline values: CDR1 ENHRY, CDR2 SYGVKD. CDR3 region: CAISGGTGVGSPLHF. The DNA for the CDR3 is TGTGCCATCAGTGGAGGGACAGGGGTGGGGTCACCCCTCCACTTT.

The chain links TRBV9 to TRBJ2-2; the D is unclear. Trimming removed 4 bases from V and 5 bases from J, with 15 bases in between. The germline gives CDR1 SGDLS, CDR2 YYNGEE. The CDR3 is made up of 15 amino acids. This CDR3 is CASSPHPRATGELFF. In DNA form, the CDR3 reads TGTGCCAGCAGCCCCCACCCTCGGGCGACCGGGGAGCTGTTTTTT.

The V call is TRBV5-4, the J call TRBJ1-4; unclear D gene. CDR3 length: 15 residues. V shed 4 bases and J shed 0 bases, with 10 bases lying between them. Looked up from germline, CDR1 is SGHNT and CDR2 is YYREEE (reference sequence). CDR3 loop: CASSRRSSTNEKLFF. CDR3 bases: TGTGCCAGCAGCAGGAGGTCTTCAACTAATGAAAAACTGTTTTTT.